The clone carrying this TCR beta chain occurred many times. V dropped 3 bases and J dropped 4 bases, with 23 bases sitting between them. The CDR3 extends over 18 amino acids. Germline-derived CDR1 and CDR2 are SGDLS and YYNGEE. Generated by immunoSEQ multiplex PCR, the TCRdb table keeps only in-frame clones and is missing some. The repertoire consists of just over 150,000 clones, with 85% to 90% occurring once and the leading ten covering around 16%. This specimen belongs to a study of blood T cell repertoires in COVID-19. What was sequenced was peripheral blood. The sequence derives from a woman between 40 and 50 years old with acute or convalescent COVID-19. The V call is TRBV9, the J call TRBJ2-1, with no clear D. CDR3 loop: CASSETDLDSKVYNEQFF. The CDR3 bases are TGTGCCAGCAGCGAAACCGACCTAGACTCCAAGGTTTACAATGAGCAGTTCTTC.